The subject of this entry is one T cell receptor beta chain. Its antigen is still unknown. After isolation, RNA underwent reverse transcription to generate cDNA as the sequencing template. Measured with immunoSEQ multiplex PCR; TCRdb has only the in-frame clones, and not every one. Here the sample spans around 100,000 clones, roughly three fifths being singletons. This sample was included in a study of CD8+ T cells in alopecia areata. Study context: Twice daily, treated patients received 5 to 10 mg of oral tofacitinib. People stayed on tofacitinib for 6 to 18 months, then stopped the drug for 6 months.

Study-wide points: Scalp and blood retained many expanded lesional clones during tofacitinib.

The germline CDR1 and CDR2 sequences are SQVTM and ANQGSEA. The CDR3 consists of 13 residues. V was clipped by 4 bases and J by 0 bases, with 4 bases between them. Treatment in this sample: oral pan-JAK inhibitor, 5-10 mg twice daily. Lesional scalp punch biopsies and peripheral blood were collected from alopecia areata patients. The source material was CD4+ T cells sorted from blood, sampled at week 24, from a patient treated with tofacitinib. The source of this sequence is a human donor with alopecia areata. The chain joins TRBV29-1 to TRBJ2-6; D remains unclear. CDR3 coding DNA: TGCAGCGTTGTAATCTCTGGGGCCAACGTCCTGACTTTC. This encodes CSVVISGANVLTF. Full variable domain (remainder filled in from reference TRBV29-1 and TRBJ2-6): SAVISQKPSRDICQRGTSLTIQCQVDSQVTMMFWYRQQPGQSLTLIATANQGSEATYESGFVIDKFPISRPNLTFSTLTVSNMSPEDSSIYLCSVVISGANVLTFGAGSRLTVL.